This T cell receptor beta chain was captured by sequencing in a study of OX40 agonist ivuxolimab in advanced cancers. Study context: Prior therapy, whether anti-PD-1, anti-PD-L1 or anti-CTLA-4, was allowed, and approximately 40% had some. In three patients, partial responses were observed, one with hepatocellular carcinoma and two with cutaneous melanoma.

The germline V gene has CDR1 MDHEN and CDR2 SYDVKM. Trimming at V came to 8 bases and at J to 7 bases, leaving 14 bases not matched to a gene. The CDR3 is 17 amino acids. Profiling relied on immunoSEQ multiplex PCR, and the TCRdb table lists in-frame clones only, not all of them. This table holds tens of thousands of clones, about nine tenths found once. Here the sequenced sample was CD4+ or CD8+ T cells sorted from blood, taken in a trial of the OX40 agonist ivuxolimab. This sequence joins TRBV28 and TRBJ1-6; 10 nucleotides agree with TRBD1. The TCR sequence derives from an adult with an advanced solid tumor such as melanoma, head and neck, liver or kidney cancer. For the CDR3, the DNA is TGTGCCAGCCTGAGCGACAGGGGGCGGGAAGGCAATTCACCCCTCCACTTT. It codes for CASLSDRGREGNSPLHF. The whole variable domain, remainder taken from reference TRBV28 and TRBJ1-6, is DVKVTQSSRYLVKRTGEKVFLECVQDMDHENMFWYRQDPGLGLRLIYFSYDVKMKEKGDIPEGYSVSREKKERFSLILESASTNQTSMYLCASLSDRGREGNSPLHFGNGTRLTVT.